These 8 T cell receptor beta chains came from one sample sequenced in a study of T cell repertoires in cytomegalovirus infection. These receptors' targets are unknown. TCRdb analysed the reads with MiXCR anew, one entry per CDR3 protein. Of 69,000 or so distinct CDR3 sequences listed, roughly 28% are singletons. Sequences were derived from CD8+ T cells from cultured PBMCs, sampled from culture after CMV antigen stimulation. Receptors were obtained from a human donor in good health (CMV status not recorded). Some clones in this sample may be carry-over from other donors' samples.

This clonotype occurred a few times. The rearrangement uses TRBV27 and TRBJ2-7; 7 bases line up with TRBD1. Germline CDR1 MNHEY, CDR2 SMNVEV (reference sequence). This CDR3 is 16 amino acids long. V was pared by 5 bases and J by 0 bases, with 10 bases of the junction left unmatched. The CDR3 nucleotides read TGTGCCAGCAGTCCCGACAGGGCGCTAGCCTCCTACGAGCAGTACTTC. Translated: CASSPDRALASYEQYF.

CDR3 in DNA: TGTGCCAGCAGCTTCCAGGGACTAGCGGCATACAATGAGCAGTTCTTC. Translation gives CASSFQGLAAYNEQFF. The chain carries TRBV11-2 and TRBJ2-1, with 11 bases matching TRBD2. The V segment lost 3 bases and the J segment 4 bases; nucleotides outside the gene matches: 5. The germline CDR1 and CDR2 sequences are SGHAT and FQNNGV. The CDR3 contains 16 residues.

The chain has TRBV19 and TRBJ1-1; D gene unclear. Trimming pared 5 bases from V and 7 bases from J, leaving 5 bases between. The CDR3 totals 10 residues. Germline V CDR1 and CDR2: LNHDA, SQIVND (reference sequence). CDR3 protein: CASSDGEAFF. The CDR3 bases are TGTGCCAGTAGTGACGGTGAAGCTTTCTTT. The variable domain in full, with the rest retrieved from reference TRBV19 and TRBJ1-1, is DGGITQSPKYLFRKEGQNVTLSCEQNLNHDAMYWYRQDPGQGLRLIYYSQIVNDFQKGDIAEGYSVSREKKESFPLTVTSAQKNPTAFYLCASSDGEAFFGQGTRLTVV.

The rearrangement links TRBV4-3 to TRBJ1-1, with D possibly being TRBD1 (5 bases). The CDR3 spans 14 residues. Germline V gives CDR1 LGHNA, CDR2 YSLEER. Trimming left V 3 bases short and J 8 bases short, with 16 bases between. The CDR3 loop reads CASSHGSGGDEAFF. CDR3 DNA: TGCGCCAGCAGCCACGGATCGGGGGGGGACGAAGCTTTCTTT.

This chain links TRBV7-2 with TRBJ2-5; D gene uncertain. V was pared by 5 bases and J by 0 bases, with 4 bases between. The V gene's germline CDR1 is SGHTA and CDR2 FQGNSA. This CDR3 has 12 amino acids. The CDR3 nucleotides are TGTGCCAGCAGCCTGTACCAAGAGACCCAGTACTTC. This codes for CASSLYQETQYF.

This rearrangement joins TRBV7-4 to TRBJ1-6; the D gene is possibly TRBD1 (6 bases). The CDR3 consists of 12 residues. Trimming took off 5 bases at V and 10 bases at J, with 9 bases between the two ends. Germline V gives CDR1 SGHVT, CDR2 SQSDAQ. CDR3 coding DNA: TGTGCCAGCAGCAAAGGGGGGTCACCCCTCCACTTT. Translated, it gives CASSKGGSPLHF.

This clonotype turned up a few times. The V and J genes are TRBV7-6 and TRBJ2-3; 8 bases agree with TRBD2. The CDR3 covers 15 residues. V lost 6 bases to trimming and J lost 3 bases; unmatched junction nucleotides: 8. Germline V gene sequence: CDR1 SGHVS, CDR2 FNYEAQ. The CDR3 nucleotides read TGTGCCAGCAGTGCTAGAACGGGGGGGACAGATACGCAGTATTTT. Amino acids: CASSARTGGTDTQYF. Supplemented by reference TRBV7-6 and TRBJ2-3, the full variable domain reads GAGVSQSPRYKVTKRGQDVALRCDPISGHVSLYWYRQALGQGPEFLTYFNYEAQQDKSGLPNDRFSAERPEGSISTLTIQRTEQRDSAMYRCASSARTGGTDTQYFGPGTRLTVL.

This rearrangement joins TRBV27 to TRBJ1-5; no clear D. CDR3 length equals 12 residues. V was trimmed by 4 bases and J by 4 bases, leaving 5 bases between them. Germline V gene data show CDR1 as MNHEY and CDR2 as SMNVEV (reference sequence). CDR3 nucleotide sequence: TGTGCCAGCAGTTCCCTGAATCAGCCCCAGCATTTT. It yields the protein CASSSLNQPQHF.